A selection of T cell receptor beta chains follows, all from one sample in a study of T cells after posttransplantation cyclophosphamide. Some clones are missing from TCRdb's copy, which holds only in-frame ones; the method was immunoSEQ multiplex PCR. In the table there are fewer than 40,000 clones, approximately 90% of which are singletons. Input material: PBMCs. Every receptor here comes from a middle-aged woman with a blood cancer, CMV-positive, and with a related stem cell donor. CDR3s include the opening cysteine and the closing phenylalanine or tryptophan.

J: TRBJ2-3; V: TRBV7-9; CDR3: CASRPGTAVDTQYF
J: TRBJ1-5; V: TRBV7-8; CDR3: CASSLDRGGVQPQHF
J: TRBJ1-4; V: TRBV6-5; CDR3: CASTKGQVNEKLFF
J: TRBJ2-1; V: TRBV27; CDR3: CASRRGASGYNEQFF
J: TRBJ1-5; V: TRBV2; CDR3: CASSGQGLGNQPQHF
J: TRBJ1-5; V: TRBV28; CDR3: CASSLQRTEEYSNQPQHF
J: TRBJ2-1; V: TRBV5-8; CDR3: CASSSGLTGAPYNEQFF
J: TRBJ2-5; V: TRBV19; CDR3: CASRSVGRGVQETQYF
J: TRBJ1-4; V: TRBV4-1; CDR3: CASSPRDRANEKLFF
J: TRBJ2-7; V: TRBV9; CDR3: CASSAGQGPPYEQYF
J: TRBJ1-2; V: TRBV10-3; CDR3: CAISESGGKGGYTF
J: TRBJ2-5; V: TRBV28; CDR3: CASRPQGQETQYF
J: TRBJ2-7; V: TRBV28; CDR3: CASSSDWLEQYF
J: TRBJ2-7; V: TRBV6-5; CDR3: CASSAAGGPGEQYF
J: TRBJ1-2; V: TRBV7-9; CDR3: CASSAGQANYGYTF
J: TRBJ2-1; V: TRBV7-2; CDR3: CASSLAGTSGPYNEQFF
J: TRBJ1-1; V: TRBV28; CDR3: CASSLEVLGATEAFF
J: TRBJ2-3; V: TRBV27; CDR3: CASSRVRGGGPADTQYF
J: TRBJ2-5; V: TRBV7-2; CDR3: CASSRDRLQETQYF
J: TRBJ2-3; V: TRBV11-3; CDR3: CASSLGRSHTQYF
J: TRBJ1-6; V: TRBV7-9; CDR3: CASSPRDRLNSPLHF
J: TRBJ1-1; V: TRBV4-1; CDR3: CASSPNPGTEAFF
J: TRBJ1-2; V: TRBV27; CDR3: CASSLKGRINYGYTF
J: TRBJ1-2; V: TRBV15; CDR3: CATSRDLSEEGYTF